This T cell receptor (beta chain) was captured by sequencing in a study of OX40 agonist ivuxolimab in advanced cancers. Clones were sequenced by immunoSEQ multiplex PCR, and TCRdb holds only the in-frame ones, with some missing. The sample includes about 40,000 clones, around 88% of them seen just once. Per germline, CDR1 SEHNR and CDR2 FQNEAQ (reference sequence). After removal of 1 base from V and 8 bases from J, the junction contained 13 bases not matched to a gene. The CDR3 is 17 residues long. This TCR was sampled from an adult with an advanced solid tumor such as melanoma, head and neck, liver or kidney cancer. The chain joins TRBV7-9 to TRBJ2-1; 8 nucleotides agree with TRBD2. This sample comprised CD4+ or CD8+ T cells sorted from blood, obtained in a trial of the OX40 agonist ivuxolimab. The CDR3 DNA follows: TGTGCCAGCAGCTTAGATTTAGCGGGATCCCATTTCTATGAGCAGTTCTTC. It codes for CASSLDLAGSHFYEQFF.